Listed below are T cell receptor beta chains from one sample, sequenced in a study of blood T cell repertoires in COVID-19. Libraries were prepared by immunoSEQ multiplex PCR; TCRdb keeps only in-frame clonotypes and omits some of them. The repertoire holds about 320,000 clones, roughly 90% seen once, with roughly 2.6% in the top ten. The material sequenced was PBMCs or T cells enriched from blood (not recorded which). These receptors were taken from a man between 60 and 75 years old who had recovered from COVID-19. The CDR3 runs from the conserved cysteine through the conserved F or W. Fields, in order: clone size, J gene, V gene, D gene, CDR3 protein, CDR3 DNA. The D gene is left open where the match is weak. Where a row states a size, it is once, few, many or the class of an expanded clone; other rows omit it.

clone size: .; J gene: TRBJ2-7; V gene: TRBV7-2; D gene: TRBD1; CDR3 protein: CASSFRGREQYF; CDR3 DNA: TGTGCCAGCAGCTTCAGGGGGCGCGAGCAGTACTTC
clone size: .; J gene: TRBJ1-1; V gene: TRBV27; D gene: TRBD1; CDR3 protein: CASSPQGAGWARAFF; CDR3 DNA: TGTGCCAGCAGTCCGCAGGGGGCGGGATGGGCGAGAGCTTTCTTT
clone size: .; J gene: TRBJ1-2; V gene: TRBV9; D gene: .; CDR3 protein: CASSGNSNSNYGYTF; CDR3 DNA: TGTGCCAGCAGCGGGAACAGCAACTCTAACTATGGCTACACCTTC
clone size: .; J gene: TRBJ2-1; V gene: TRBV3-1/TRBV3-2; D gene: TRBD2; CDR3 protein: CASSQGVGTSGYNEQFF; CDR3 DNA: TGTGCCAGCAGCCAAGGTGTAGGGACTAGCGGATACAATGAGCAGTTCTTC
clone size: .; J gene: TRBJ1-2; V gene: TRBV7-9; D gene: .; CDR3 protein: CASNLNIGGGYTF; CDR3 DNA: TGTGCCAGCAACCTTAACATCGGCGGGGGCTACACCTTC
clone size: once; J gene: TRBJ2-1; V gene: TRBV9; D gene: TRBD1; CDR3 protein: CASSPRQGANEQFF; CDR3 DNA: TGTGCCAGCAGCCCTCGACAGGGGGCCAATGAGCAGTTCTTC
clone size: few; J gene: TRBJ2-3; V gene: TRBV19; D gene: .; CDR3 protein: CASSRGVLISTDTQYF; CDR3 DNA: TGTGCCAGTAGTAGGGGGGTCCTCATAAGCACAGATACGCAGTATTTT
clone size: .; J gene: TRBJ1-2; V gene: TRBV5-4; D gene: .; CDR3 protein: CASSLVGSTNYGYTF; CDR3 DNA: TGTGCCAGCAGCTTGGTCGGTAGTACTAACTATGGCTACACCTTC
clone size: .; J gene: TRBJ2-6; V gene: TRBV5-4; D gene: .; CDR3 protein: CASSLAQSSGANVLTF; CDR3 DNA: TGTGCCAGCAGCTTGGCACAGAGCTCTGGGGCCAACGTCCTGACTTTC
clone size: .; J gene: TRBJ1-2; V gene: TRBV27; D gene: .; CDR3 protein: CASSLSGAAVPYGYTF; CDR3 DNA: TGTGCCAGCAGTTTATCAGGCGCGGCGGTTCCTTATGGCTACACCTTC
clone size: .; J gene: TRBJ1-6; V gene: TRBV28; D gene: TRBD1; CDR3 protein: CASSLGTGFYSPLHF; CDR3 DNA: TGTGCCAGCAGTTTGGGGACAGGGTTTTATTCACCCCTCCACTTT
clone size: .; J gene: TRBJ1-5; V gene: TRBV19; D gene: TRBD1; CDR3 protein: CAISGTGTQPQHF; CDR3 DNA: TGTGCCATATCTGGGACAGGGACTCAGCCCCAGCATTTT
clone size: .; J gene: TRBJ2-7; V gene: TRBV7-9; D gene: TRBD2; CDR3 protein: CASSGQTSGIAYEQYF; CDR3 DNA: TGTGCCAGCAGCGGGCAGACTAGCGGGATAGCCTACGAGCAGTACTTC
clone size: .; J gene: TRBJ1-2; V gene: TRBV4-3; D gene: .; CDR3 protein: CASSQDRTAYGYTF; CDR3 DNA: TGCGCCAGCAGCCAAGATAGGACAGCCTATGGCTACACCTTC
clone size: .; J gene: TRBJ1-1; V gene: TRBV6-1; D gene: TRBD1; CDR3 protein: CASSEDRVVGTEAFF; CDR3 DNA: TGTGCCAGCAGCGAAGACAGGGTCGTGGGCACTGAAGCTTTCTTT
clone size: .; J gene: TRBJ2-5; V gene: TRBV15; D gene: .; CDR3 protein: CATSRVPRAAASKTQYF; CDR3 DNA: TGTGCCACCAGCAGAGTTCCCAGGGCAGCTGCTTCGAAGACCCAGTACTTC
clone size: .; J gene: TRBJ1-1; V gene: TRBV10-3; D gene: TRBD1; CDR3 protein: CAIRERQGLNTEAFF; CDR3 DNA: TGTGCCATCAGGGAACGACAGGGACTGAACACTGAAGCTTTCTTT
clone size: .; J gene: TRBJ1-1; V gene: TRBV5-1; D gene: TRBD1; CDR3 protein: CASSDRAKNTEAFF; CDR3 DNA: TGCGCCAGCTCCGACAGGGCCAAAAACACTGAAGCTTTCTTT
clone size: .; J gene: TRBJ2-5; V gene: TRBV6-5; D gene: TRBD1; CDR3 protein: CASSPRTGRETQYF; CDR3 DNA: TGTGCCAGCAGTCCTAGGACAGGGAGGGAGACCCAGTACTTC
clone size: .; J gene: TRBJ1-2; V gene: TRBV6-5; D gene: TRBD1; CDR3 protein: CASSYGQGGLGYTF; CDR3 DNA: TGTGCCAGCAGTTACGGTCAGGGGGGTCTCGGCTACACCTTC
clone size: .; J gene: TRBJ1-5; V gene: TRBV20-1; D gene: .; CDR3 protein: CSVSEGRHSNQPQHF; CDR3 DNA: TGCAGTGTTAGTGAAGGCAGGCATAGCAATCAGCCCCAGCATTTT
clone size: .; J gene: TRBJ2-1; V gene: TRBV4-3; D gene: TRBD2; CDR3 protein: CASSQDTSEGNEQFF; CDR3 DNA: TGCGCCAGCAGCCAAGATACTAGCGAGGGGAATGAGCAGTTCTTC
clone size: .; J gene: TRBJ1-6; V gene: TRBV7-3; D gene: TRBD1; CDR3 protein: CASSLNRGYNSPLHF; CDR3 DNA: TGTGCCAGCAGCTTAAACAGGGGATATAATTCACCCCTCCACTTT
clone size: .; J gene: TRBJ2-1; V gene: TRBV4-1; D gene: .; CDR3 protein: CASSQDLTGKSSYNEQFF; CDR3 DNA: TGCGCCAGCAGCCAAGACTTAACGGGTAAAAGCTCCTACAATGAGCAGTTCTTC
clone size: few; J gene: TRBJ1-2; V gene: TRBV6-2/TRBV6-3; D gene: .; CDR3 protein: CASSPEGTYGYTF; CDR3 DNA: TGTGCCAGCAGTCCGGAGGGGACCTATGGCTACACCTTC
clone size: .; J gene: TRBJ2-1; V gene: TRBV4-1; D gene: .; CDR3 protein: CASSQDPGNEQFF; CDR3 DNA: TGCGCCAGCAGCCAAGATCCCGGCAATGAGCAGTTCTTC
clone size: .; J gene: TRBJ2-7; V gene: TRBV3-1/TRBV3-2; D gene: .; CDR3 protein: CASSHRGKPPYEQYF; CDR3 DNA: TGTGCCAGCAGCCACCGCGGGAAACCTCCCTACGAGCAGTACTTC
clone size: .; J gene: TRBJ2-1; V gene: TRBV11-2; D gene: .; CDR3 protein: CASSPGGSLVQFF; CDR3 DNA: TGTGCCAGCAGCCCAGGGGGGAGTTTAGTGCAGTTCTTC
clone size: .; J gene: TRBJ1-1; V gene: TRBV3-1/TRBV3-2; D gene: TRBD1; CDR3 protein: CASRTGQGSAFF; CDR3 DNA: TGTGCCAGCAGGACGGGACAGGGATCGGCTTTCTTT
clone size: .; J gene: TRBJ2-1; V gene: TRBV7-2; D gene: TRBD2; CDR3 protein: CASSGVATSGDNEQFF; CDR3 DNA: TGTGCCAGCAGCGGAGTAGCGACTAGCGGGGACAATGAGCAGTTCTTC
clone size: .; J gene: TRBJ1-3; V gene: TRBV5-4; D gene: .; CDR3 protein: CASSPQESGNTIYF; CDR3 DNA: TGTGCCAGCAGCCCTCAGGAATCTGGAAACACCATATATTTT
clone size: .; J gene: TRBJ1-2; V gene: TRBV19; D gene: TRBD1; CDR3 protein: CASRIDRGDGYTF; CDR3 DNA: TGTGCCAGTAGGATCGACAGGGGAGATGGCTACACCTTC
clone size: .; J gene: TRBJ1-1; V gene: TRBV5-1; D gene: .; CDR3 protein: CASSLRDPNTEAFF; CDR3 DNA: TGCGCCAGCAGCCTCCGGGATCCGAACACTGAAGCTTTCTTT
clone size: .; J gene: TRBJ2-1; V gene: TRBV18; D gene: TRBD1; CDR3 protein: CASSRDRTNNEQFF; CDR3 DNA: TGTGCCAGCTCACGGGACAGAACTAACAATGAGCAGTTCTTC
clone size: .; J gene: TRBJ2-7; V gene: TRBV11-2; D gene: TRBD2; CDR3 protein: CASSKTTSGVPAAYF; CDR3 DNA: TGTGCCAGCAGCAAGACGACTAGCGGGGTACCGGCCGCGTACTTC
clone size: once; J gene: TRBJ2-4; V gene: TRBV3-1/TRBV3-2; D gene: .; CDR3 protein: CASSLAQGPKNIQYF; CDR3 DNA: TGTGCCAGCAGCCTGGCCCAGGGGCCCAAAAACATTCAGTACTTC
clone size: .; J gene: TRBJ2-5; V gene: TRBV29-1; D gene: .; CDR3 protein: CSVSGLKETQYF; CDR3 DNA: TGCAGCGTTTCCGGACTCAAAGAGACCCAGTACTTC
clone size: .; J gene: TRBJ2-1; V gene: TRBV10-2; D gene: TRBD2; CDR3 protein: CAVDRGRTSSYNEQFF; CDR3 DNA: TGCGCCGTAGACCGCGGGAGGACAAGCTCCTACAATGAGCAGTTCTTC
clone size: .; J gene: TRBJ2-7; V gene: TRBV6-6; D gene: .; CDR3 protein: CASSYQAPYEQYF; CDR3 DNA: TGTGCCAGCAGTTACCAGGCCCCCTACGAGCAGTACTTC
clone size: .; J gene: TRBJ1-6; V gene: TRBV7-8; D gene: .; CDR3 protein: CASSPTRVRGRSPLHF; CDR3 DNA: TGTGCCAGCAGCCCCACCCGGGTGCGCGGTAGATCACCCCTCCACTTT
clone size: .; J gene: TRBJ2-5; V gene: TRBV5-4; D gene: .; CDR3 protein: CASSLGVLEYQETQYF; CDR3 DNA: TGTGCCAGCAGCTTGGGAGTTTTAGAGTACCAAGAGACCCAGTACTTC
clone size: .; J gene: TRBJ2-7; V gene: TRBV3-1/TRBV3-2; D gene: .; CDR3 protein: CASSQYGYEQYF; CDR3 DNA: TGTGCCAGCAGCCAATACGGCTACGAGCAGTACTTC
clone size: .; J gene: TRBJ2-3; V gene: TRBV18; D gene: .; CDR3 protein: CASSPRRSIDTQYF; CDR3 DNA: TGTGCCAGCTCACCACGCAGAAGTATAGATACGCAGTATTTT
clone size: .; J gene: TRBJ2-5; V gene: TRBV27; D gene: .; CDR3 protein: CASSTSDRGRVGETQYF; CDR3 DNA: .